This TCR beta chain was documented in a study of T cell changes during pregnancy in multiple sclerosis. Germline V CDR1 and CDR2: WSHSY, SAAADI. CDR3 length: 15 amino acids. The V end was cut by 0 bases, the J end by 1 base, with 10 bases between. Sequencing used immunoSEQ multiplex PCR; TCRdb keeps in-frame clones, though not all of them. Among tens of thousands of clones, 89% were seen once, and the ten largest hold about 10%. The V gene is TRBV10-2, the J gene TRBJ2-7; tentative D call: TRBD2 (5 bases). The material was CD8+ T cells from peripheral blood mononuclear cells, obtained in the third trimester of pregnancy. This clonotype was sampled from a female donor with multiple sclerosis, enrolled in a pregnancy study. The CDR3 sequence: CASSESRDQSYEQYF. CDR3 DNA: TGCGCCAGCAGTGAGTCGAGGGATCAATCCTACGAGCAGTACTTC.